This T cell receptor beta chain comes out of a study of blood T cell repertoires in COVID-19. Looking at the study overall: Collection of acute and convalescent COVID-19 samples took place in the United States, Italy and Spain.

Here immunoSEQ multiplex PCR was the method, and the copy in TCRdb shows in-frame clones only, minus some. Among about 130,000 clones listed, roughly 80% were seen once. Seattle researchers signed up patients amid active infection and tracked them longitudinally. V gave up 4 bases and J gave up 7 bases; unmatched junction bases: 13. Germline V lookup: CDR1 MGHDK, CDR2 SYGVNS. The length of the CDR3 is 17 residues. Sequenced sample: peripheral blood. The chain couples TRBV25-1 to TRBJ1-4; 9 bases are a match to TRBD1. This sequence originates from a woman in her 70s with COVID-19, enrolled during active disease. CDR3 nucleotide sequence: TGTGCCAGCAGTGTAAGATCCACAGGGGGCGCGGGTGAAAAACTGTTTTTT. It codes for CASSVRSTGGAGEKLFF.